One and the same sample provided the 30 T cell receptor beta chains below, sequenced in a study of T-cell reconstitution after alpha-beta-depleted transplantation in children. Unique molecular identifiers were incorporated during preparation of the TCRbeta library. TCRdb analysed the PCR reads with MiXCR anew, one entry per CDR3 protein. Among a few hundred thousand distinct CDR3 sequences listed, 9% to 10% were seen once. This specimen was PBMCs from the stem cell graft donor, taken from the stem cell graft. These receptors originate from a human donor who donated a stem cell graft to a child with SCID.

The table lists this clonotype with many counts. This chain connects TRBV5-1 to TRBJ2-2; 8 nucleotides match TRBD1. The germline gives CDR1 SGHRS, CDR2 YFSETQ. The ends lost 2 bases at V and 1 base at J; junction bases unmatched: 4. The CDR3 consists of 16 residues. CDR3 bases: TGCGCCAGCAGCTTCGGGACAGGCAAGAACACCGGGGAGCTGTTTTTT. It is translated as CASSFGTGKNTGELFF. Drawing the rest from reference TRBV5-1 and TRBJ2-2, the complete variable domain is KAGVTQTPRYLIKTRGQQVTLSCSPISGHRSVSWYQQTPGQGLQFLFEYFSETQRNKGNFPGRFSGRQFSNSRSEMNVSTLELGDSALYLCASSFGTGKNTGELFFGEGSRLTVL.

This clonotype was counted ten times or more. The gene calls are TRBV20-1 and TRBJ1-2; maybe TRBD1 (5 bases). Trimming removed 3 bases from V and 3 bases from J, with 14 bases in between. Germline values: CDR1 DFQATT, CDR2 SNEGSKA (reference sequence). This CDR3 is built from 14 residues. The CDR3 nucleotides read TGCAGTGCTAGGGGGGGGGTCGGGGACTATGGCTACACCTTC. Residues: CSARGGVGDYGYTF.

This clonotype has a count of ten or more. The chain links TRBV27 to TRBJ2-7; either TRBD1 or TRBD2 may fit D (6 bases each). Germline CDR1 reads MNHEY; CDR2 reads SMNVEV (reference sequence). This CDR3 is 15 amino acids long. V was shortened by 3 bases and J by 2 bases, with 14 bases between the two germline ends. CDR3 in DNA: TGTGCCAGCAGTTTCCGGGGGCAAAATCCCTACGAGCAGTACTTC. It is translated as CASSFRGQNPYEQYF.

This clonotype was recorded many times. The V call is TRBV5-1, the J call TRBJ2-2; 9 nucleotides agree with TRBD1. Per germline, CDR1 SGHRS and CDR2 YFSETQ. The CDR3 sequence is 14 residues long. V dropped 4 bases and J dropped 3; count of bases not matched to a gene: 1. The CDR3 protein is CASSRTGDTGELFF. The CDR3 nucleotides read TGCGCCAGCAGCCGGACAGGGGACACCGGGGAGCTGTTTTTT.

This clonotype was seen ten or more times. This chain links TRBV4-1 with TRBJ1-1; no definite D call. Germline V gene data show CDR1 as MGHRA and CDR2 as YSYEKL. This CDR3 contains 16 residues. V lost 0 bases and J lost 5, with 16 bases in between. CDR3 DNA: TGCGCCAGCAGCCAAGAGCCGACACCCCTAACGACTGAAGCTTTCTTT. It encodes CASSQEPTPLTTEAFF.

This clonotype was counted ten times or more. The chain recombines TRBV5-1 with TRBJ2-7; 9 nucleotides line up with TRBD1. The germline V gene has CDR1 SGHRS and CDR2 YFSETQ. With 0 bases clipped from V and 6 bases from J, the junction kept 4 bases outside the gene matches. The length of the CDR3 is 14 residues. CDR3 amino acids: CASSLGGQGFEQYF. Written as DNA, the CDR3 is TGCGCCAGCAGCTTGGGGGGACAGGGATTCGAGCAGTACTTC.

About this clonotype itself: This may be a read error: a much more frequent sequence differs by one nucleotide. The CDR3 DNA reads TGCAGCGTTTTAGGCAGTTTCGGGCAGCCCCAGCATTTT. It specifies CSVLGSFGQPQHF. The chain combines TRBV29-1 with TRBJ1-5; unclear D gene. The CDR3 runs 13 residues. Germline V gives CDR1 SQVTM, CDR2 ANQGSEA. Trimming pared 5 bases from V and 7 bases from J, leaving 15 bases between.

This clonotype was found a few times. V gene TRBV18 combines with J gene TRBJ1-5; D perhaps matches TRBD1 (6 bases). CDR1 and CDR2 (germline): KGHSH, LQKENI. V lost 3 bases and J lost 0, with 15 bases in between. There are 17 residues in the CDR3. The CDR3 DNA reads TGTGCCAGCTCACCCCAGGGGCCGGATAATAGCAATCAGCCCCAGCATTTT. Translating gives CASSPQGPDNSNQPQHF.

This clonotype was recorded at least ten times. This chain links TRBV2 with TRBJ1-5; D is ambiguous. Germline V gene sequence: CDR1 SNHLY, CDR2 FYNNEI. Trimming left V 3 bases short and J 0 bases short, with 9 bases between. CDR3 length: 15 residues. The CDR3: CASSDTAYSNQPQHF. The CDR3 region has the DNA TGTGCCAGCAGTGACACAGCCTATAGCAATCAGCCCCAGCATTTT.

CDR3 region: CSAPRTSGGLGSYEQYF. The DNA for the CDR3 is TGCAGTGCTCCCAGGACTAGCGGGGGGTTGGGATCCTACGAGCAGTACTTC. This chain uses TRBV20-1 with TRBJ2-7, with TRBD2 matching 14 bases. J lost 1 base, V lost 5 bases, and 10 bases had no gene match. Germline V gene lookup returns CDR1 DFQATT and CDR2 SNEGSKA (reference sequence). CDR3 length equals 17 residues.

This clonotype showed up many times. The chain couples TRBV12-3 or TRBV12-4 to TRBJ1-1, with D unclear. This CDR3 contains 14 residues. Trimming removed 3 bases from V and 0 bases from J, with 8 bases in between. CDR3 sequence (DNA): TGTGCCAGCAGTTTGTACAGCGTGAACACTGAAGCTTTCTTT. Translation gives CASSLYSVNTEAFF.

This clonotype came up many times. V usage is TRBV9 and J usage is TRBJ2-2; D perhaps matches TRBD2 (6 bases). CDR3 length equals 15 residues. V shed 4 bases and J shed 3 bases, with 13 bases lying between them. Germline loops: CDR1 SGDLS, CDR2 YYNGEE. CDR3 DNA: TGTGCCAGCAGCCCCAAACCGGGGGACACCGGGGAGCTGTTTTTT. Protein: CASSPKPGDTGELFF.

This clonotype was counted at least ten times. This chain connects TRBV7-9 to TRBJ2-1; D unresolved. The V gene lost 1 base and the J gene lost 0 bases, with 10 bases spanning the gap. This CDR3 has 16 amino acids. Germline CDR1 and CDR2: SEHNR and FQNEAQ (reference sequence). The CDR3: CASSLDGVSSYNEQFF. CDR3 DNA sequence: TGTGCCAGCAGCTTAGATGGCGTTAGCTCCTACAATGAGCAGTTCTTC. Variable domain in full (rest from reference TRBV7-9 and TRBJ2-1): DTGVSQNPRHKITKRGQNVTFRCDPISEHNRLYWYRQTLGQGPEFLTYFQNEAQLEKSRLLSDRFSAERPKGSFSTLEIQRTEQGDSAMYLCASSLDGVSSYNEQFFGPGTRLTVL.

This clonotype was detected only once. This sequence may be a read error, since a much larger clone differs from it by one base. V is TRBV18 and J is TRBJ2-3; 8 bases align to TRBD2. In germline, CDR1 is KGHSH, CDR2 LQKENI. CDR3 length equals 17 residues. In DNA, the CDR3 is TGTGCCAGCCCACCTATCCCATTAGCGGGGAGCACAGATACGCAGTATTTT. It translates to CASPPIPLAGSTDTQYF.

There are many counts of this clonotype. The rearrangement uses TRBV4-2 and TRBJ1-3, with D perhaps TRBD1 (5 bases). CDR1 and CDR2 from the germline V gene are LGHNA and YNFKEQ. This CDR3 spans 16 amino acids. V gave up 1 base and J gave up 0 bases, with 10 bases separating them. The CDR3: CASSQAGADSGNTIYF. In nucleotides, the CDR3 is TGTGCCAGCAGCCAAGCCGGGGCGGACTCTGGAAACACCATATATTTT.

This clonotype was counted many times. V usage is TRBV9 and J usage is TRBJ2-3; no definite D call. CDR1 and CDR2 (germline): SGDLS, YYNGEE. V lost 0 bases to trimming and J lost 6 bases, with 8 bases between them. CDR3 length: 13 residues. This chain's CDR3 is CASSVVMGDTQYF. The DNA for the CDR3 is TGTGCCAGCAGCGTAGTAATGGGGGATACGCAGTATTTT.

This clonotype was seen at least ten times. V gene TRBV7-2 combines with J gene TRBJ2-7, with 10 bases lining up with TRBD2. V trimming: 5 bases; J trimming: 0 bases; junction bases outside the gene matches: 4. CDR1 and CDR2 from the germline V gene are SGHTA and FQGNSA. This CDR3 is 15 amino acids long. The CDR3 DNA sequence: TGTGCCAGCAGCATTAGCGGGGGGAGCTCCTACGAGCAGTACTTC. Protein product: CASSISGGSSYEQYF. The full variable domain, rest sourced from reference TRBV7-2 and TRBJ2-7, is GAGVSQSPSNKVTEKGKDVELRCDPISGHTALYWYRQSLGQGLEFLIYFQGNSAPDKSGLPSDRFSAERTGGSVSTLTIQRTQQEDSAVYLCASSISGGSSYEQYFGPGTRLTVT.

This clonotype was recorded many times. The rearrangement joins TRBV4-2 to TRBJ2-7; 12 nucleotides line up with TRBD2. The CDR3 totals 18 residues. Germline values: CDR1 LGHNA, CDR2 YNFKEQ. The V and J ends lost 0 bases and 4 bases, in that order; junction bases with no gene match: 10. The CDR3 is CASSQEWLAGGRPYEQYF. The CDR3 DNA sequence: TGTGCCAGCAGCCAAGAATGGCTAGCGGGGGGGCGGCCGTACGAGCAGTACTTC.

This clonotype came up many times. The genes are TRBV7-3 and TRBJ2-1; D is perhaps TRBD1 (5 bases). V was trimmed by 5 bases and J by 8 bases, leaving 13 bases between them. The CDR3 is made up of 13 amino acids. CDR1 is SGHTA, CDR2 FQGTGA, per germline. CDR3 coding DNA: TGTGCCAGCAGCAGTTCAGGGCTGGATGAGCAGTTCTTC. This codes for CASSSSGLDEQFF.

This clonotype was recorded many times. V usage is TRBV6-2 or TRBV6-3 and J usage is TRBJ2-7; 8 bases map to TRBD1. Germline CDR1 and CDR2: MNHEY and SVGEGT. The CDR3 runs to 15 residues. The V gene end was trimmed by 0 bases and the J gene end by 7 bases; junction bases not matched to a gene: 8. CDR3 nucleotides: TGTGCCAGCAGTTACTCGAAGAGGGGGACAGGAGAGCAGTACTTC. Protein: CASSYSKRGTGEQYF.

This clonotype showed up many times. The chain employs TRBV18 and TRBJ2-1; D call uncertain. The CDR3 extends over 14 amino acids. CDR1 and CDR2 from the germline V gene are KGHSH and LQKENI. The V gene lost 6 bases and the J gene lost 4 bases, with 13 bases spanning the gap. DNA of the CDR3: TGTGCCAGCTCCTCGGTTCGATCATACAATGAGCAGTTCTTC. This codes for CASSSVRSYNEQFF.

This clonotype was seen repeatedly, ten times or more. As DNA, the CDR3 is TGCGCCAGCAGCTACCGGGACAGGGGGAAGACCGGGGAGCTGTTTTTT. As protein: CASSYRDRGKTGELFF. The rearrangement joins TRBV5-1 to TRBJ2-2; 11 positions match TRBD1. With V trimmed by 3 bases and J by 5 bases, 6 bases remained unmatched. Germline V gene lookup returns CDR1 SGHRS and CDR2 YFSETQ. This CDR3 has 16 amino acids.

The chain recombines TRBV5-1 with TRBJ1-4; D is ambiguous. This CDR3 has 14 amino acids. Germline V gene data show CDR1 as SGHRS and CDR2 as YFSETQ. Trimming removed 5 bases at V and 3 bases at J, with 11 bases between. CDR3 loop: CASRSRVSNEKLFF. The CDR3 DNA is TGCGCCAGCAGATCGCGTGTATCTAATGAAAAACTGTTTTTT.

This clonotype appeared many times. This chain links TRBV27 with TRBJ2-5; D is perhaps TRBD2 (5 bases). V lost 2 bases and J lost 5, with 15 bases in between. The CDR3 is 15 residues long. Germline CDR1 and CDR2: MNHEY and SMNVEV (reference sequence). For the CDR3, the DNA is TGTGCCAGCAGTTTAGAGGGCCGGTATTGGGAGACCCAGTACTTC. Residues: CASSLEGRYWETQYF.

This rearrangement joins TRBV5-1 to TRBJ2-5; TRBD2 is a possible D gene (6 bases). Germline values: CDR1 SGHRS, CDR2 YFSETQ. CDR3 length equals 16 residues. V lost 4 bases to trimming and J lost 0 bases, with 16 bases between them. In DNA form, the CDR3 reads TGCGCCAGCAGCCCGGAGAGCGGGTATTACCAAGAGACCCAGTACTTC. It yields the protein CASSPESGYYQETQYF.

The chain carries TRBV5-4 and TRBJ2-2, with a tentative D call TRBD2 (6 bases). CDR1 SGHNT and CDR2 YYREEE come from the germline V gene (reference sequence). Trimming cost V 0 bases and J 1 base, with 10 bases left between them. This CDR3 is built from 16 residues. For the CDR3, the DNA is TGTGCCAGCAGCTTGGCCGGAGCGGGGAACACCGGGGAGCTGTTTTTT. It specifies CASSLAGAGNTGELFF.

This clonotype was observed at least ten times. V is TRBV5-1 and J is TRBJ1-3, with D tentatively TRBD1 (6 bases). Germline V gene lookup returns CDR1 SGHRS and CDR2 YFSETQ. V dropped 4 bases and J dropped 0 bases, with 32 bases sitting between them. CDR3 length equals 22 residues. The CDR3, as DNA: TGCGCCAGCAGCACGAACCCTAAATGGGACACTCGATCATTTGTCTCTGGAAACACCATATATTTT. Its protein product is CASSTNPKWDTRSFVSGNTIYF.

V usage is TRBV5-1 and J usage is TRBJ2-1, with D perhaps being TRBD1 or TRBD2 (6 bases each). Germline values: CDR1 SGHRS, CDR2 YFSETQ. The CDR3 runs 14 residues. The V and J ends lost 4 bases and 8 bases respectively, with 16 bases between them. The CDR3 DNA sequence: TGCGCCAGCAGCCCCTTAGAGGGGGGTCATGAGCAGTTCTTC. Its protein product is CASSPLEGGHEQFF.

This clonotype was seen once. Relative to the germline gene, one junction end is altered; a read error may explain this. V gene TRBV6-7 combines with J gene TRBJ1-1, with a possible D match to TRBD1 (5 bases). TRBV6-7 is known as an ORF, though its function is uncertain. CDR3 length: 13 residues. The CDR3, as DNA: TGTACCAGCAGTCTTGACAGAAACACTGAAGCTTTCTTT. Protein product: CTSSLDRNTEAFF.

This clonotype was found many times. This chain links TRBV19 with TRBJ1-2; D unclear. The CDR3 length is 14 residues. V lost 3 bases, J lost 8 bases, and 16 bases lay in between. Germline V gene data show CDR1 as LNHDA and CDR2 as SQIVND (reference sequence). CDR3 bases: TGTGCCAGTAGTATTAAAGGCACCACGGACGGCTACACCTTC. Amino acids: CASSIKGTTDGYTF.